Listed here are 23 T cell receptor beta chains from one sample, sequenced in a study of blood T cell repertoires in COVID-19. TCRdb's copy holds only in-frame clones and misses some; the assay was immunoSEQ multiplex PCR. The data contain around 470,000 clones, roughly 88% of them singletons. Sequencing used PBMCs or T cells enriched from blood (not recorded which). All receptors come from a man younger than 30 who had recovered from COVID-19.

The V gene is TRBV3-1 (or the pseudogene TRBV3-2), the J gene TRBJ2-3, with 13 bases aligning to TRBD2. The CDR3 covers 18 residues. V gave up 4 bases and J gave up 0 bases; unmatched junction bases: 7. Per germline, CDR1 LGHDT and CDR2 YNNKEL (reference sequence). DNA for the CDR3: TGTGCCAGCAGCCGAATCGGGACTAGCGGGGCTAGCACAGATACGCAGTATTTT. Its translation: CASSRIGTSGASTDTQYF.

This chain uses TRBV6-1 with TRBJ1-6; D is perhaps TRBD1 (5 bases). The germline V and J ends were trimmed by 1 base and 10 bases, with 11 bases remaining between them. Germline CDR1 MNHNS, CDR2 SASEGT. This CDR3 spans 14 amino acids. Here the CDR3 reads CASSEVRRGSPLHF. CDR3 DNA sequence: TGTGCCAGCAGTGAAGTTCGCCGGGGGTCACCCCTCCACTTT.

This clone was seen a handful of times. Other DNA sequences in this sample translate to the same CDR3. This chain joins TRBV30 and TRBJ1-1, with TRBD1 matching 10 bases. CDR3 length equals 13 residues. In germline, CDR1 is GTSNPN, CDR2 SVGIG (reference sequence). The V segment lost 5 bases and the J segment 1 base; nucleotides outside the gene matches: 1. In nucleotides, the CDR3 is TGTGCCTGGGACAGGGGGCGGAACACTGAAGCTTTCTTT. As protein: CAWDRGRNTEAFF.

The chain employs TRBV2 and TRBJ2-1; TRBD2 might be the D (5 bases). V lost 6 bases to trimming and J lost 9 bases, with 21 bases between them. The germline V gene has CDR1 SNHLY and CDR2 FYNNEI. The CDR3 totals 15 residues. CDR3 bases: TGTGCCAGCAGAATTCCTGGCGGGCGCACGGCTGAGCAGTTCTTC. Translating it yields CASRIPGGRTAEQFF.

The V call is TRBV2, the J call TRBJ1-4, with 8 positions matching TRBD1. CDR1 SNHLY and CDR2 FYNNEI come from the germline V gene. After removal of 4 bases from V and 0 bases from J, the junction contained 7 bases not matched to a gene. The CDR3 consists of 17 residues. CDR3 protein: CASSGGQGSTTNEKLFF. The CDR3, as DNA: TGTGCCAGCAGTGGCGGACAGGGCAGTACAACTAATGAAAAACTGTTTTTT. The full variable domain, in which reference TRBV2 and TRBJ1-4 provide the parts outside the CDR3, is EPEVTQTPSHQVTQMGQEVILRCVPISNHLYFYWYRQILGQKVEFLVSFYNNEISEKSEIFDDQFSVERPDGSNFTLKIRSTKLEDSAMYFCASSGGQGSTTNEKLFFGSGTQLSVL.

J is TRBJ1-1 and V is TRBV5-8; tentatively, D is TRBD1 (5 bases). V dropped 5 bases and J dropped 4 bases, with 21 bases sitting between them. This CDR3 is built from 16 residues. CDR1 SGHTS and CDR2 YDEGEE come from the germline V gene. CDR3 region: CASRRSFGGGGTEAFF. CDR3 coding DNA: TGTGCCAGCAGGCGATCATTCGGGGGGGGAGGCACTGAAGCTTTCTTT.

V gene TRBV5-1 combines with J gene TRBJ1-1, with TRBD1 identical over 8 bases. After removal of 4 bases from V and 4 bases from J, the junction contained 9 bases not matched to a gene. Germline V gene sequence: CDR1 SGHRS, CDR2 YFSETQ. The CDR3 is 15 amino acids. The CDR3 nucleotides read TGCGCCAGCAGCACAGGTCAGGGGGCCATCACTGAAGCTTTCTTT. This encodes CASSTGQGAITEAFF.

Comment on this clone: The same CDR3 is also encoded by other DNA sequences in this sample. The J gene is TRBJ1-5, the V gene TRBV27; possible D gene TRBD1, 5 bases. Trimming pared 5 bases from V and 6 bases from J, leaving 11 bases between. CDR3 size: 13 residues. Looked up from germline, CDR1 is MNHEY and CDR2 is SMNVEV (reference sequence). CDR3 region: CASSLGGGQPQHF. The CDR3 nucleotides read TGTGCCAGCAGTCTCGGCGGGGGTCAGCCCCAGCATTTT.

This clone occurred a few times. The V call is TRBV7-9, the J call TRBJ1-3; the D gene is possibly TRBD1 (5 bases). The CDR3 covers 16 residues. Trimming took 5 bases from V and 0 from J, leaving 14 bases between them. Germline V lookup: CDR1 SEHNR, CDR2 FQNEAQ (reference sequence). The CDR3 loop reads CASSPTGTHSGNTIYF. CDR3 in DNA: TGTGCCAGCAGCCCCACAGGCACCCACTCTGGAAACACCATATATTTT.

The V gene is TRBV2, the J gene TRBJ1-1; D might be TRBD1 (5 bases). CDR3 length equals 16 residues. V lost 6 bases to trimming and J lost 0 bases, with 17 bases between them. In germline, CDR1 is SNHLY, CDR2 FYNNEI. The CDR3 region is CASRGGAHIMNTEAFF. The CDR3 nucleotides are TGTGCCAGCAGGGGAGGGGCACACATAATGAACACTGAAGCTTTCTTT.

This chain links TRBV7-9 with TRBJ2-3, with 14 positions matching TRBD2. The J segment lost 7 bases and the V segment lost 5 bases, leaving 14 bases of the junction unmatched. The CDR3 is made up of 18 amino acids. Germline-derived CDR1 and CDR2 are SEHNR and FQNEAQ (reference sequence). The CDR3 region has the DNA TGTGCCAGCAGCACGGGACTAGCGGGAGCTCCACAGGTGAATACGCAGTATTTT. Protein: CASSTGLAGAPQVNTQYF.

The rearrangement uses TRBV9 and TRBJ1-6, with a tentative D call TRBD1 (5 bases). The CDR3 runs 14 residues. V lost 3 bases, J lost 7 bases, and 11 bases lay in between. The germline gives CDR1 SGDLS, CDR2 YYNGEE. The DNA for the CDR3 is TGTGCCAGCAGCGGGCGGGGGGAGAATTCACCCCTCCACTTT. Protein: CASSGRGENSPLHF.

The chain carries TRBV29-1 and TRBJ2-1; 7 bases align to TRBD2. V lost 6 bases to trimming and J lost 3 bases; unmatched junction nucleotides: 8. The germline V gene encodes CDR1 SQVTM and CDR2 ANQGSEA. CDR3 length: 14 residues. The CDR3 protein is CSVAASGNYNEQFF. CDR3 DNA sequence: TGCAGCGTCGCAGCCAGCGGGAACTACAATGAGCAGTTCTTC.

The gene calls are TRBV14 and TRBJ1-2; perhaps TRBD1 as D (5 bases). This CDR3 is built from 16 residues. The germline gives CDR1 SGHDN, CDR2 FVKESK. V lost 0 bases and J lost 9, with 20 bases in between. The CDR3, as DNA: TGTGCCAGCAGCCAAGATTCAAACCCATACAGGAGCCGCTACACCTTC. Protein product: CASSQDSNPYRSRYTF.

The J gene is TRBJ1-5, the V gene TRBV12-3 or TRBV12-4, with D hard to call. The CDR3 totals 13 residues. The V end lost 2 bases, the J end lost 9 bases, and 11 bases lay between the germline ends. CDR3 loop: CASSLTLRGPQHF. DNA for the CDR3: TGTGCCAGCAGTTTAACCCTCCGGGGGCCCCAGCATTTT.

Written as DNA, the CDR3 is TGTGCCAGCAGCTTAGAGGGGACAGGGCATTCACCCCTCCACTTT. Amino acids: CASSLEGTGHSPLHF. The chain has TRBV7-8 and TRBJ1-6; 9 bases are a match to TRBD1. The J segment lost 8 bases and the V segment lost 1 base, leaving 3 bases of the junction unmatched. CDR1 is SGHVS, CDR2 FQNEAQ, per germline. This CDR3 has 15 amino acids.

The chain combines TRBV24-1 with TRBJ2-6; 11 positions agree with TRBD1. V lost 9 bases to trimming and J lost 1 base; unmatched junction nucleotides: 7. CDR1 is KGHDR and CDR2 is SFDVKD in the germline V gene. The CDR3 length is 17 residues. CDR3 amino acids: CATARDRGGSGANVLTF. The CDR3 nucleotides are TGTGCCACCGCAAGGGACAGGGGGGGGTCTGGGGCCAACGTCCTGACTTTC.

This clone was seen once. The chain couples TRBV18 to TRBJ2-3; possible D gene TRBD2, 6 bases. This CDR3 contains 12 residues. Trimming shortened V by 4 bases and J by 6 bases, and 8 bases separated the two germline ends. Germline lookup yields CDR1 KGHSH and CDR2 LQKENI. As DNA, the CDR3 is TGTGCCAGCTCACAGGGGAGGGATACGCAGTATTTT. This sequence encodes CASSQGRDTQYF.

The CDR3 nucleotides are TGTGCCAGTAGAAAACCGACCTCCGGGACAGAGAGGGAGGGCTACACCTTC. This codes for CASRKPTSGTEREGYTF. The chain is built from TRBV19 and TRBJ1-2, with 7 bases identical to TRBD1. Germline CDR1 is LNHDA and CDR2 is SQIVND (reference sequence). V shed 6 bases, J shed 8 bases, and the junction held 21 bases outside the gene matches. The CDR3 extends over 17 amino acids.

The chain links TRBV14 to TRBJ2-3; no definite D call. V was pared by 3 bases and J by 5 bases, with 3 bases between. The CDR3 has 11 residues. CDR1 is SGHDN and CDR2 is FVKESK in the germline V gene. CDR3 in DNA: TGTGCCAGCAGCCAGAGAGATACGCAGTATTTT. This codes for CASSQRDTQYF.

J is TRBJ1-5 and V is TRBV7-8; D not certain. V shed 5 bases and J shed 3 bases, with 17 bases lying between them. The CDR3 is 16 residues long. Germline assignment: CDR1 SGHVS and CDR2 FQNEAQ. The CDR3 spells CASSLWAKQSNQPQHF. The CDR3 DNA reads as TGTGCCAGCAGCCTCTGGGCCAAGCAGTCCAATCAGCCCCAGCATTTT.

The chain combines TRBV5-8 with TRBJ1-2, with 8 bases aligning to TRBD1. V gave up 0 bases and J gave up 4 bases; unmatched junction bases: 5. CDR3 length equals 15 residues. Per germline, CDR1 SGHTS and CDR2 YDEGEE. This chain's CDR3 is CASSLGTGSLYGYTF. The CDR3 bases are TGTGCCAGCAGCTTGGGGACAGGGAGTCTCTATGGCTACACCTTC.

The CDR3 region is CASSETGVFGYTF. The CDR3 DNA is TGTGCCAGTAGCGAGACAGGGGTTTTTGGCTACACCTTC. This sequence joins TRBV19 and TRBJ1-2; 8 bases line up with TRBD1. CDR1 is LNHDA and CDR2 is SQIVND in the germline V gene (reference sequence). Unmatched junction bases numbered 7, after V lost 6 bases and J lost 7 bases. This CDR3 comprises 13 residues. The entire variable domain, with the rest obtained from reference TRBV19 and TRBJ1-2, is as follows: DGGITQSPKYLFRKEGQNVTLSCEQNLNHDAMYWYRQDPGQGLRLIYYSQIVNDFQKGDIAEGYSVSREKKESFPLTVTSAQKNPTAFYLCASSETGVFGYTFGSGTRLTVV.